This T cell receptor beta chain was obtained from a study of molecular identifiers for immune sequencing clone quantification. Study-level findings and limits: Over 99% of effector molecules, yet under 1% of naive-cell molecules, were held by clones above 20 RNA copies.

Previously published methods and listed TCR primers were used for the bulk TCR libraries. TCRdb ran MiXCR on the PCR reads and lists one entry per CDR3 protein. The table lists 79,000 or so distinct CDR3 sequences, nearly 25% of them singletons. This clonotype came up many times. Its cognate antigen is unknown. The germline V gene encodes CDR1 SGHTA and CDR2 FQGNSA. The trim removed 1 base at V and 2 bases at J, leaving 18 bases unmatched. This CDR3 comprises 21 residues. With RNA at 10%, 30% or 50%, naive CD8 libraries came from around 20,000 to 1,000,000 sorted cells. Based on a CD8+CD4-CCR7+CD45RA+ profile, naive CD8 T cells were sorted.

This sequence originates from a human donor in good health. Some libraries in this study had Jurkat cell RNA spiked in. The sequenced sample consisted of naive CD8+ T cells from blood, with Jurkat cell RNA spiked in. This sample's subset: FACS-sorted CD8+CD4-CCR7+CD45RA+ naive T cells. The genes are TRBV7-2 and TRBJ2-3; 10 bases are shared with TRBD2. CDR3 amino acids: CASSLEGPYALAGYVTDTQYF. The CDR3 bases are TGTGCCAGCAGCTTAGAGGGCCCGTACGCACTAGCGGGATATGTCACAGATACGCAGTATTTT.